This TCR beta chain was identified in a study of naive and memory T cell subsets. Study-wide results and limits: A few larger clonotypes appeared in naive repertoires, especially CD8, possibly memory cells re-expressing CD45RA.

This clonotype was detected many times. Its antigen remains unidentified. An equimolar mix of two oligonucleotides served as the beta constant-region primer for TRBC1 and TRBC2. Four rounds of PCR amplified the ligated cDNA using nested alpha and beta constant-region primers plus SP2. TCRdb itself ran the UMI-ligation and nested PCR reads through MiXCR, one entry per CDR3 protein. The table has approximately 140,000 distinct CDR3 sequences, roughly 20% seen once. The specimen was naive CD4+ T cells from blood. This sequence was found in a human donor in good health.

This CDR3 is CASSLSGSYNEQFF. The CDR3 DNA is TGTGCCAGCAGTTTGAGTGGGTCCTACAATGAGCAGTTCTTC. V usage is TRBV28 and J usage is TRBJ2-1, with unresolved D. Trimming pared 3 bases from V and 1 base from J, leaving 7 bases between. Per the germline V gene, CDR1 is MDHEN and CDR2 is SYDVKM. CDR3 length equals 14 residues.